Listed below are T cell receptor beta chains from one sample, sequenced in a study of T cell responses to AZD1222 COVID-19 vaccine. TCRdb's table, derived via immunoSEQ multiplex PCR, lists solely in-frame clones and lacks some. The sample lists under 200,000 clones, around 90% occurring once. Sequenced material: peripheral blood, taken on day 0 of MenACWY control vaccination. All receptors derive from an adult in good health. Both conserved end residues are part of each CDR3. D genes are given only for firm matches.

cdr3_length,d_call,j_call,v_call,cdr3_nt,cdr3_aa
14,NA,TRBJ2-3,TRBV7-9,TGTGCCAGCAGCTTCCGGGCTAGCACAGATACGCAGTATTTT,CASSFRASTDTQYF
14,TRBD1,TRBJ1-5,TRBV9,TGTGCCAGCAGCGCGGGACAGGGGGGACAGCCCCAGCATTTT,CASSAGQGGQPQHF
16,TRBD2,TRBJ2-7,TRBV4-2,TGTGCCAGCAGCCAAGCGACTAGCGGGAGTCGGTACGAGCAGTACTTC,CASSQATSGSRYEQYF
16,TRBD2,TRBJ2-3,TRBV20-1,TGCAGTGCTAGTGGCCGACTAGCGGGGGAAACAGATACGCAGTATTTT,CSASGRLAGETDTQYF
14,NA,TRBJ2-7,TRBV7-2,TGTGCCAGCAGCTTAGACAGGGTCTCCTACGAGCAGTACTTC,CASSLDRVSYEQYF
15,NA,TRBJ2-1,TRBV5-8,TGTGCCAGCAGCTTGGGAGTCGGGTCCTACAATGAGCAGTTCTTC,CASSLGVGSYNEQFF
13,NA,TRBJ1-1,TRBV19,TGTGCCAGTAGTATAGCGACAGACACTGAAGCTTTCTTT,CASSIATDTEAFF
14,TRBD1,TRBJ2-3,TRBV25-1,TGTGCCAGCAGTGAGGACAGGGGCACAGATACGCAGTATTTT,CASSEDRGTDTQYF
18,NA,TRBJ2-1,TRBV5-1,TGCGCCAGCAGCTTCCTCGGGATCGCGGGAATTGGGATCAATGAGCAGTTCTTC,CASSFLGIAGIGINEQFF
18,TRBD1,TRBJ2-7,TRBV19,TGTGCCAGTACGGAGAGTGGACAGGGAGGTGCGCGGTCCTACGAGCAGTACTTC,CASTESGQGGARSYEQYF